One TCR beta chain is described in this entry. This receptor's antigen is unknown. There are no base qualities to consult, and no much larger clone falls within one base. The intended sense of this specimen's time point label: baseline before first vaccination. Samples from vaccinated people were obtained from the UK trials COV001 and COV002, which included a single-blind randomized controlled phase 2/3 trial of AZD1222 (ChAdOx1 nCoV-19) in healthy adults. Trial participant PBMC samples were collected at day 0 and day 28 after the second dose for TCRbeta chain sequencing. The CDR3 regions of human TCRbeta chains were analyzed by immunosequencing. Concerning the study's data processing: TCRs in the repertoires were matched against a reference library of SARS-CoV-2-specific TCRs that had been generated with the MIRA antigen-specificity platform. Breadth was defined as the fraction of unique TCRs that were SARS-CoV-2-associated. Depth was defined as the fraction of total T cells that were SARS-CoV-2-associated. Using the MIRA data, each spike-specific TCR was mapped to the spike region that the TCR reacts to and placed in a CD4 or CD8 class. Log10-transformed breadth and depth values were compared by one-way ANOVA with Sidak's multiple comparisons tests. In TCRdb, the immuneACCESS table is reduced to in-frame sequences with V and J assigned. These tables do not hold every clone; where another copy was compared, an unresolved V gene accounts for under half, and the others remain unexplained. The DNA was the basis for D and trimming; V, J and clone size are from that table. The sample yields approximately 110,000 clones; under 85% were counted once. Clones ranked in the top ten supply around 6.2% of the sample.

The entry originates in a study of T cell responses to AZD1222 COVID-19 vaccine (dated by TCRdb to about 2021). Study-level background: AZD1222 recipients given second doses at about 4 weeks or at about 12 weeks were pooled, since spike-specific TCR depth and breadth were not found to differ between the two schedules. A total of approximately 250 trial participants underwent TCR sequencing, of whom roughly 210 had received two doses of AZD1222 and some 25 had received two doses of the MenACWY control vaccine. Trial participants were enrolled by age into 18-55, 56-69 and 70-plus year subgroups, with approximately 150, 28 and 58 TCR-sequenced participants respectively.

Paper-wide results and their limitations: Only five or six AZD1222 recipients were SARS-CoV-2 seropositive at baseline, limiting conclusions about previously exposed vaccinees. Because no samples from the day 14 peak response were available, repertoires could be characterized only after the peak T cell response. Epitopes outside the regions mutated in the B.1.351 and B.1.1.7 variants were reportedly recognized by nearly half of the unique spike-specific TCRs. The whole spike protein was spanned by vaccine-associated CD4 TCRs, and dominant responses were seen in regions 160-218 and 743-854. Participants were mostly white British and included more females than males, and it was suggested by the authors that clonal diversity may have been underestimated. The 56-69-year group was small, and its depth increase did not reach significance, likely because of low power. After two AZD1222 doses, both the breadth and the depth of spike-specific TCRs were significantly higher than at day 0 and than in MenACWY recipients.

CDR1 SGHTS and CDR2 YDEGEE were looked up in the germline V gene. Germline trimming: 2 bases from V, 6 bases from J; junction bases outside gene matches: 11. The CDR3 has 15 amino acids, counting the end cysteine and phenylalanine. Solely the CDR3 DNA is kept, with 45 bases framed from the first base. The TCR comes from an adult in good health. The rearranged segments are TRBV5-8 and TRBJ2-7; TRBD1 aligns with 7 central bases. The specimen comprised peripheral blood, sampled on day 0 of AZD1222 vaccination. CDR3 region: CASSLLQGNYAEQYF. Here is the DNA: TGTGCCAGCAGCTTACTACAGGGGAACTACGCCGAGCAGTACTTC. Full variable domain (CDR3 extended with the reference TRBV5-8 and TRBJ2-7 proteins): EAGVTQSPTHLIKTRGQQATLRCSPISGHTSVYWYQQALGLGLQFLLWYDEGEERNRGNFPPRFSGRQFPNYSSELNVNALELEDSALYLCASSLLQGNYAEQYFGPGTRLTVT.